The 13 T cell receptor beta chains in this list originate from one sample, sequenced in a study of T cells in tuberculosis. Repertoires were generated with immunoSEQ multiplex PCR, while TCRdb's copy carries only in-frame clones and drops some. The sample holds 25,000 to 40,000 clones, 70% to 90% seen once. Stated time point: new active TB diagnosis, blood taken before or within 7 days of starting treatment. The material sequenced was PBMCs, taken at tuberculosis diagnosis. The receptors shown here come from an adult with tuberculosis.

The CDR3 region is CASSQVKGQTYEQYF. CDR3 DNA sequence: TGTGCCAGCAGCCAAGTCAAGGGACAGACCTACGAGCAGTACTTC. The V and J genes are TRBV4-2 and TRBJ2-7, with 7 positions matching TRBD1. J was trimmed by 2 bases and V by 1 base; bases with no gene match: 5. The CDR3 covers 15 residues. Germline CDR1 and CDR2: LGHNA and YNFKEQ.

The chain carries TRBV28 and TRBJ1-1; 7 bases match TRBD1. Trimming removed 5 bases from V and 7 bases from J; junction bases left unmatched: 7. Looked up from germline, CDR1 is MDHEN and CDR2 is SYDVKM. The CDR3 is 13 amino acids. This CDR3 reads CASSPPGQNEAFF. The CDR3, as DNA: TGTGCCAGCAGTCCCCCGGGACAGAATGAAGCTTTCTTT.

The chain combines TRBV29-1 with TRBJ2-1; D is undetermined. CDR1 is SQVTM, CDR2 ANQGSEA, per germline. CDR3 length equals 10 residues. Trimming pared 4 bases from V and 9 bases from J, leaving 7 bases between. The CDR3 DNA is TGCAGCGTTGGAGCGATTGAGCAGTTCTTC. It encodes CSVGAIEQFF.

This clone was detected a few times. This chain joins TRBV28 and TRBJ2-7; 10 bases line up with TRBD1. Germline V gene data show CDR1 as MDHEN and CDR2 as SYDVKM. The CDR3 sequence is 13 residues long. Written as DNA, the CDR3 is TGTGCAACCGAAGACAGGGGGCTGTACGAGCAGTACTTC. This codes for CATEDRGLYEQYF.

The count of this clone is one. CDR3 sequence (DNA): TGTGCCAGCAGCTTAATCACACAGGGAGTGGGCACTGAAGCTTTCTTT. As protein: CASSLITQGVGTEAFF. This sequence joins TRBV7-8 and TRBJ1-1, with D possibly matching TRBD1 (6 bases). The germline gives CDR1 SGHVS, CDR2 FQNEAQ. The CDR3 is 16 residues long. V was pared by 2 bases and J by 4 bases, with 17 bases between.

The J gene is TRBJ1-1, the V gene TRBV4-2, with D tentatively TRBD1 (5 bases). Between the trimmed V and J ends, which lost 3 bases and 4 bases, there was a span of 12 bases. The germline V gene encodes CDR1 LGHNA and CDR2 YNFKEQ. The CDR3 loop spans 14 amino acids. The CDR3 region has the DNA TGTGCCAGCAGCCATCCCAGGGAAGGCACTGAAGCTTTCTTT. Residues: CASSHPREGTEAFF.

The chain has TRBV2 and TRBJ2-1; 8 bases line up with TRBD2. Germline-derived CDR1 and CDR2 are SNHLY and FYNNEI. The CDR3 spans 16 residues. Trimming cost V 5 bases and J 8 bases; bases outside gene matches: 14. Written as DNA, the CDR3 is TGTGCCAGCAGTCCACCGGGACTAGGACTCCTTGATGAGCAGTTCTTC. It specifies CASSPPGLGLLDEQFF.

The gene calls are TRBV6-1 and TRBJ2-2; 7 nucleotides agree with TRBD1. The germline V gene has CDR1 MNHNS and CDR2 SASEGT. V lost 11 bases, J lost 0 bases, and 6 bases stayed unmatched. This CDR3 spans 14 amino acids. CDR3: CASPGTANTGELFF. Here the CDR3 DNA reads TGTGCCTCCCCGGGGACAGCGAACACCGGGGAGCTGTTTTTT.

The chain couples TRBV28 to TRBJ2-2, with D possibly being TRBD2 (5 bases). Germline CDR1 MDHEN, CDR2 SYDVKM. The CDR3 contains 14 residues. Trimming removed 8 bases at V and 9 bases at J, with 19 bases between. CDR3 protein: CASQSPDGNRELFF. The CDR3 nucleotides read TGTGCCAGCCAAAGCCCCGACGGGAACCGGGAGCTGTTTTTT.

The chain joins TRBV7-9 to TRBJ1-1; the D gene is possibly TRBD1 (5 bases). The germline V gene encodes CDR1 SEHNR and CDR2 FQNEAQ (reference sequence). CDR3 length equals 11 residues. Trimming took off 4 bases at V and 11 bases at J, with 11 bases between the two ends. The CDR3 loop is CASSSEGPAFF. CDR3 nucleotide sequence: TGTGCCAGCAGCTCGGAGGGGCCGGCTTTCTTT.

The chain uses TRBV10-3 and TRBJ2-7, with 7 bases lining up with TRBD1. V lost 9 bases to trimming and J lost 0 bases; unmatched junction nucleotides: 8. The CDR3 is 14 residues long. Germline V gene lookup returns CDR1 ENHRY and CDR2 SYGVKD. The CDR3 here is CAIGGGQVSYEQYF. The CDR3 DNA is TGTGCCATTGGAGGAGGACAGGTCTCCTACGAGCAGTACTTC.

The chain carries TRBV6-6 and TRBJ2-7; 8 nucleotides line up with TRBD1. V gave up 6 bases and J gave up 4 bases; unmatched junction bases: 11. Germline assignment: CDR1 MNHNY and CDR2 SVGAGI (reference sequence). This CDR3 contains 15 residues. The CDR3 region is CASSAISTGVYEQYF. In DNA, the CDR3 is TGTGCCAGCAGCGCTATATCGACAGGGGTTTACGAGCAGTACTTC.

The V and J genes are TRBV19 and TRBJ2-2; D uncertain. With 2 bases removed from V and 8 bases from J, the gap between germline ends came to 3 bases. There are 11 residues in the CDR3. Per germline, CDR1 LNHDA and CDR2 SQIVND (reference sequence). The CDR3 bases are TGTGCCAGTAGTATACGGGGGGAGCTGTTTTTT. It yields the protein CASSIRGELFF. Variable domain in full (rest from reference TRBV19 and TRBJ2-2): DGGITQSPKYLFRKEGQNVTLSCEQNLNHDAMYWYRQDPGQGLRLIYYSQIVNDFQKGDIAEGYSVSREKKESFPLTVTSAQKNPTAFYLCASSIRGELFFGEGSRLTVL.